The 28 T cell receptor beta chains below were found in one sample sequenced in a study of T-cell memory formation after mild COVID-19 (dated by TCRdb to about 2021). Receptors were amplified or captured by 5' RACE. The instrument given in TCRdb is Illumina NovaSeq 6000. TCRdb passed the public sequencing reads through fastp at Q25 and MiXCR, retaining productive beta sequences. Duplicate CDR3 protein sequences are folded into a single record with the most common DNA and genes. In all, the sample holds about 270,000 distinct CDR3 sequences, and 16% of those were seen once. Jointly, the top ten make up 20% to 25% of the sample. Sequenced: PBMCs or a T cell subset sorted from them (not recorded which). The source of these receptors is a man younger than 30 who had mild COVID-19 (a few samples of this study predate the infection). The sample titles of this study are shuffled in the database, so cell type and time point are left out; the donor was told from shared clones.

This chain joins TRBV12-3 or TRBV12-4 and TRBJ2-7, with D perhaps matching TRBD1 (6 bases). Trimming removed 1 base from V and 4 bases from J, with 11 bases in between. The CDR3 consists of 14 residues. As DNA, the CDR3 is TGTGCCAGCAGTTTAGGGGGACAACCGTACGAGCAGTACGTC. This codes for CASSLGGQPYEQYV.

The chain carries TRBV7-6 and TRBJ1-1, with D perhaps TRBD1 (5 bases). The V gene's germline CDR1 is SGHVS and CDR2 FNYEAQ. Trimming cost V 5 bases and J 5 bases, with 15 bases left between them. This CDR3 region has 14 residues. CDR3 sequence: CASSAGGGRTEAFF. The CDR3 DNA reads TGTGCCAGCAGCGCCGGGGGGGGACGGACTGAAGCTTTCTTT.

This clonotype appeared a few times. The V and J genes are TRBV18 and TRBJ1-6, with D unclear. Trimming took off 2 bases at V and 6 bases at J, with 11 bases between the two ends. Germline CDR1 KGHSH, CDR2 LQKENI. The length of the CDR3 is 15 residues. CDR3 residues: CASSPAAAPNSPLHF. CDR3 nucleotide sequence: TGTGCCAGCTCACCAGCGGCAGCCCCTAATTCACCCCTCCACTTT.

In DNA, the CDR3 is TGTGCCAGCAGCTTAGCTGGGGGGGACGGCTACACCTTC. Translating it yields CASSLAGGDGYTF. The chain carries TRBV7-6 and TRBJ1-2; perhaps TRBD1 as D (5 bases). CDR3 length: 13 residues. Germline CDR1 and CDR2: SGHVS and FNYEAQ. Trimming removed 0 bases at V and 8 bases at J, with 10 bases between.

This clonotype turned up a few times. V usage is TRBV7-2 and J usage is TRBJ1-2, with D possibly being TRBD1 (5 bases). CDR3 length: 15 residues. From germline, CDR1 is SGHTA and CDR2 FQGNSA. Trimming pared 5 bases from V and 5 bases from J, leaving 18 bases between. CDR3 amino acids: CASSQPGWGNYGYTF. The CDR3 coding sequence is TGTGCCAGCAGCCAACCAGGGTGGGGGAATTATGGCTACACCTTC.

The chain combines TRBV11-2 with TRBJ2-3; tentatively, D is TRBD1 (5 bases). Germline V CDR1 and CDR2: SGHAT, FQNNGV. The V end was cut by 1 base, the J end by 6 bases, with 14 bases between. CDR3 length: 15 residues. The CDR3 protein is CASSLVGRSGDTQYF. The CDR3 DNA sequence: TGTGCCAGCAGCTTAGTAGGCAGATCAGGGGATACGCAGTATTTT.

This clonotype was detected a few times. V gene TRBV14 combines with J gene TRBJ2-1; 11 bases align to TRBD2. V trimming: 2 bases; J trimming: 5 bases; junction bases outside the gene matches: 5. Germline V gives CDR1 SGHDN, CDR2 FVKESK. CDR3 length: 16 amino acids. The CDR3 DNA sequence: TGTGCCAGCAGCCAATCGGGACTAGCGGTTGACAATGAGCAGTTCTTC. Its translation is CASSQSGLAVDNEQFF.

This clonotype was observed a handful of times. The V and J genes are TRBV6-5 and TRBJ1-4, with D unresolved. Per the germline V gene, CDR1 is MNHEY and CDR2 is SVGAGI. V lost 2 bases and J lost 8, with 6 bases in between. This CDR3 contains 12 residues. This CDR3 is CASSYDGEKLFF. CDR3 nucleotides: TGTGCCAGCAGTTACGATGGGGAAAAACTGTTTTTT.

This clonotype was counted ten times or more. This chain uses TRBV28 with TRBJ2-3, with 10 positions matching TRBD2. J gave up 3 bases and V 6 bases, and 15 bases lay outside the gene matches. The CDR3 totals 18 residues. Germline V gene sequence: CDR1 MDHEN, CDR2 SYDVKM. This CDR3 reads CASRLPPAGGRRTDTQYF. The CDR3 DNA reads TGTGCCAGCAGGCTTCCCCCAGCGGGGGGGCGCCGAACAGATACGCAGTATTTT.

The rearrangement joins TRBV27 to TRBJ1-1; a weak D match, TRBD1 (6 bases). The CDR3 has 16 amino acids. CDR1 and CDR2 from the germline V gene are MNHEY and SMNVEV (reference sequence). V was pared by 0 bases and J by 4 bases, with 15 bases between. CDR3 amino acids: CASSLSNIGGGTEAFF. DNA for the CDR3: TGTGCCAGCAGTTTATCGAATATAGGGGGGGGCACTGAAGCTTTCTTT.

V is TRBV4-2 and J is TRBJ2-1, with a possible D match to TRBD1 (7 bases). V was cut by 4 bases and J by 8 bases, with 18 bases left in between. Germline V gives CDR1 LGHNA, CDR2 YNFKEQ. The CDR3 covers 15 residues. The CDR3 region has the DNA TGTGCCAGCAGCCCGAAGTCAGGGGGGAGAGATGAGCAGTTCTTC. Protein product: CASSPKSGGRDEQFF.

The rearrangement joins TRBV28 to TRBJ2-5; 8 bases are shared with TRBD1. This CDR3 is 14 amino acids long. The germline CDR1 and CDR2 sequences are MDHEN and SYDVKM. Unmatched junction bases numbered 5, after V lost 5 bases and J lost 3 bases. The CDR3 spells CASSAGQAKETQYF. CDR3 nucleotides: TGTGCCAGCAGTGCGGGACAGGCGAAAGAGACCCAGTACTTC.

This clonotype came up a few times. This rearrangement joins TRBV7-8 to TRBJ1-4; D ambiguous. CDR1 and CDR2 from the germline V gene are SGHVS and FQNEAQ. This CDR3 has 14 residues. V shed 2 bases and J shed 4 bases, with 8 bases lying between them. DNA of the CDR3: TGTGCCAGCAGCTTAATCCGGGGTAATGAAAAACTGTTTTTT. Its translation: CASSLIRGNEKLFF.

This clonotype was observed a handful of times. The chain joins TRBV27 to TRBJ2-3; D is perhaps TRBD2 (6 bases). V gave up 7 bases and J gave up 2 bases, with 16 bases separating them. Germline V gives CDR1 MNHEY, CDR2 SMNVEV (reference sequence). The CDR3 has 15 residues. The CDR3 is CASNRGGVSTDTQYF. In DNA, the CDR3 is TGTGCCAGCAACAGAGGAGGGGTATCCACAGATACGCAGTATTTT.

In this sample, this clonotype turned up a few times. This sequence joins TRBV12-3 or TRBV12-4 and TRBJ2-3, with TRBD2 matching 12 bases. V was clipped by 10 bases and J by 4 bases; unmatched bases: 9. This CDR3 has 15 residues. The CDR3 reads CANKPTSGGPDTQYF. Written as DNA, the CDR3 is TGTGCCAACAAACCGACTAGCGGGGGACCAGATACGCAGTATTTT.

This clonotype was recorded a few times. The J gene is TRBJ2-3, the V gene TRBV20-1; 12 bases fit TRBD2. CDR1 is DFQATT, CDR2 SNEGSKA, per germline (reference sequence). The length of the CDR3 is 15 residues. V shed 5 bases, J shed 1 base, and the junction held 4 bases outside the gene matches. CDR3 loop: CSAGSSGGGTDTQYF. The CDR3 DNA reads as TGCAGTGCTGGGTCTAGCGGGGGGGGCACAGATACGCAGTATTTT.

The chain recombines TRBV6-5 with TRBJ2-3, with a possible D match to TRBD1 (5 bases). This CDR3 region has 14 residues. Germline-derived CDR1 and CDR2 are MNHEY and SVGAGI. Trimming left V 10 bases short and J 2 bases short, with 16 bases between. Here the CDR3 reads CATQGSGYTDTQYF. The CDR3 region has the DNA TGTGCCACCCAGGGATCAGGGTACACAGATACGCAGTATTTT.

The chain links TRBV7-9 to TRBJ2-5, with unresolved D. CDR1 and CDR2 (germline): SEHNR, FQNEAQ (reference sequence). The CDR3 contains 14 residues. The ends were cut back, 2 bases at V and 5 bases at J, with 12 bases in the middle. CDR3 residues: CASSLNTGEETQYF. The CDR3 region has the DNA TGTGCCAGCAGCTTAAACACGGGCGAGGAGACCCAGTACTTC.

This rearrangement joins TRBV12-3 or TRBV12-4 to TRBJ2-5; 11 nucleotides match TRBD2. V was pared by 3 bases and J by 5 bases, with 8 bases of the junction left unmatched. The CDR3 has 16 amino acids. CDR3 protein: CASSFLAGGDGETQYF. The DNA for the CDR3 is TGTGCCAGCAGTTTCCTAGCGGGGGGTGACGGGGAGACCCAGTACTTC.

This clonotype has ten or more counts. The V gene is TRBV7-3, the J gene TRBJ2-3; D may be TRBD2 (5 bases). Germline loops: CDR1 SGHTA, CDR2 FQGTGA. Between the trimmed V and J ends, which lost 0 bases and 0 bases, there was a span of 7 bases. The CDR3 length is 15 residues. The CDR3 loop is CASSLTGVSTDTQYF. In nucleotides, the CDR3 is TGTGCCAGCAGCTTAACCGGGGTTAGCACAGATACGCAGTATTTT.

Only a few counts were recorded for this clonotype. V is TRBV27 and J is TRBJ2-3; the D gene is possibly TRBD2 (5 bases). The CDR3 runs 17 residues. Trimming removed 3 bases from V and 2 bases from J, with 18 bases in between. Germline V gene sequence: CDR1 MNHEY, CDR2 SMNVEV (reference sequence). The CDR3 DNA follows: TGTGCCAGCAGTTTCTCGGACCGAGGGATGAACACAGATACGCAGTATTTT. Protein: CASSFSDRGMNTDTQYF.

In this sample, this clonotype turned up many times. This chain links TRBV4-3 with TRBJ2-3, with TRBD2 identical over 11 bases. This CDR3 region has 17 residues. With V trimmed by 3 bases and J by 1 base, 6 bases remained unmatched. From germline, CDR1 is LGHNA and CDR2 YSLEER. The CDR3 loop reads CASSHPAGLAGTDTQYF. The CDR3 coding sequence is TGCGCCAGCAGCCACCCTGCGGGACTAGCGGGCACAGATACGCAGTATTTT.

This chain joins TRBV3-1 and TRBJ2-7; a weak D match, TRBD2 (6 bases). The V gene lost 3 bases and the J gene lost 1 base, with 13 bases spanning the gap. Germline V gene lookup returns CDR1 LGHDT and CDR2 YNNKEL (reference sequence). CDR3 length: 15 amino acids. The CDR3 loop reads CASSQRPTSSYEQYF. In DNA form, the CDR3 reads TGTGCCAGCAGCCAGAGGCCGACTAGTTCCTACGAGCAGTACTTC.

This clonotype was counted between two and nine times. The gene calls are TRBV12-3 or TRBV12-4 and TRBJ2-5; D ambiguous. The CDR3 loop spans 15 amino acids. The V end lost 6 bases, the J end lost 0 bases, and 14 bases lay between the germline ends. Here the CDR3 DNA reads TGTGCCAGCAGGCCCTCGGCAGCTTACCAAGAGACCCAGTACTTC. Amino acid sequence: CASRPSAAYQETQYF.

In DNA form, the CDR3 reads TGCAGTGCTTACCTGACAGGGGGCTACACCTTC. As protein: CSAYLTGGYTF. The chain carries TRBV20-1 and TRBJ1-2; 7 bases align to TRBD1. Trimming removed 5 bases from V and 8 bases from J; junction bases left unmatched: 5. The CDR3 is 11 residues long. Germline V gene sequence: CDR1 DFQATT, CDR2 SNEGSKA (reference sequence).

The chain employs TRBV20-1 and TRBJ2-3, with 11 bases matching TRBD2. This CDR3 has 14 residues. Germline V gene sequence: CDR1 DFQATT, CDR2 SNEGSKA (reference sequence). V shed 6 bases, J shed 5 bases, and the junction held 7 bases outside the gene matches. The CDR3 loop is CSASSGGAKDTQYF. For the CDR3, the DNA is TGCAGTGCGAGTAGCGGGGGGGCCAAAGATACGCAGTATTTT.

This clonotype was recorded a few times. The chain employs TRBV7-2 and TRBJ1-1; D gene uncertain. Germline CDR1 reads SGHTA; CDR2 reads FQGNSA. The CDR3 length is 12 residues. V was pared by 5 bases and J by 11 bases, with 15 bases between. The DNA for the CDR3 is TGTGCCAGCAGCGTAGACGGCGTTGGGGCTTTCTTT. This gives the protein CASSVDGVGAFF.

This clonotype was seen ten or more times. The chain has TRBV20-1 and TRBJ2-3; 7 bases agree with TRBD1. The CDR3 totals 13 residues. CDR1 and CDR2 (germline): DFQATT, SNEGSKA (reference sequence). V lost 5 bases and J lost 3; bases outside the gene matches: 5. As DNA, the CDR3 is TGCAGTGCTGGACAGGCCCGGACAGATACGCAGTATTTT. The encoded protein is CSAGQARTDTQYF.